This TCR beta chain was recorded in a study of tissue T cells after allogeneic stem cell transplantation (dated by TCRdb to the early 2020s). Context from the whole study: For tissues with multiple samples, a pathologist reviewed H&E sections and gave sequencing priority to samples with histologically apparent lymphocytes. The study profiled TCR beta repertoires in many tissues obtained from research autopsies of patients with and without GVHD, and also in mouse models of GVHD. The human part of the study was a prospective observational study with no blinding and no randomization.

The CDR3 contains 11 residues, cysteine and phenylalanine counted. The retained sequence is limited to the CDR3, 33 bases, with the frame set at the first base. The CDR1 and CDR2 encoded by the germline V gene are SNHLY and FYNNEI. Receptors were amplified or captured by the immunoSEQ multiplex PCR assay. Adaptive Biotechnologies performed the TCRbeta CDR3 sequencing at survey depth and reported CDR3 sequences, V/J genes, productive frequency and template counts. TCR beta CDR3 regions were amplified from genomic DNA instead of RNA. The authors processed their data as follows. Pairwise repertoire overlap between tissues was quantified with Jensen-Shannon divergence, where 1 means complete divergence and 0 identical. Tissues were clustered by single-linkage agglomerative hierarchical clustering of pairwise JSD values and displayed as dendrograms. GLIPH2 was run on all patient samples with simulation_depth 1000, kmer_min_depth 3, cdr3_length_cutoff 8, keeping groups with more than two unique CDR3s. A standardized tissue-overlap score was generated by extrapolating Jaccard GLIPH-group overlap across patients to a standard repertoire size of 1000 clones. Associations of diversity with clinical or experimental variables used linear mixed-effect models with tissue fixed effects and individual random effects. TCRdb stores this immuneACCESS table with in-frame sequences only. Part of the clones is absent; in the studies checked, under half of the shortfall reflects unresolved V genes, and no reason is known for the rest. V and J calls and clone size are copied from that table; D and trimming were computed from the DNA. The sample data list just under 10,000 clones, and less than 65% of these were observed just once. The leading ten clones occupy over 8.5% of the sample.

What the study reported, not specific to this receptor: The study did not determine which tissue TCRs were alloreactive or antigen-specific, and some clones might have been persisting host cells. For the non-GVHD comparator patients, no blood samples were available. Few T cell clones were found to be shared across patients, but shared repertoire signatures across patients were revealed in a tissue-specific fashion by motif-based clustering. Within patients, how anatomically similar tissues were was a major factor shaping TCR repertoire composition, regardless of disease or transplant status. The patient cohort was small and clinically heterogeneous, and sampling depth was acknowledged as a limitation. In both patients and mice, T cells from blood and spleen covered only a limited part of the TCR repertoire found in tissues.

As regards this clone: No antigen is known for it. The junction departs from the called germline gene at one end, perhaps through a read error.

Per the publication, the time point label means: human tissue collected at research (rapid) autopsy. Three non-HCT comparator patients with other cancers, who had at least five GI tract samples and no known GI disease at death, were retrospectively selected. Autopsy tissues included GI sites from esophagus to rectum, liver, skin and lymphoid organs including spleen, after a median post-mortem interval of approximately nine hours. Each autopsy specimen was bisected, with one portion flash-frozen in liquid nitrogen and the remainder formalin-fixed, and the outer muscle layers of GI specimens were removed. Genomic DNA was extracted from frozen tissues using the Mag-Bind Blood & Tissue DNA HDQ 96 Kit on a Chemagic 360 or the DNeasy Blood & Tissue Kit. Because of concern about red blood cell contamination, the extracted DNA went through further purification with the Genomic DNA Clean & Concentrator-25 kit.

This specimen consisted of tissue from the jejunum, obtained at autopsy. In this chain, TRBV2 is recombined with TRBJ2-1, with no D gene named confidently. This clonotype originated in a woman aged 18-50 years with breast cancer. The CDR3 protein sequence reads: CAGRLYNEQFF. The DNA sequence is as follows: TGTGCCGGCAGACTGTACAATGAGCAGTTCTTC.